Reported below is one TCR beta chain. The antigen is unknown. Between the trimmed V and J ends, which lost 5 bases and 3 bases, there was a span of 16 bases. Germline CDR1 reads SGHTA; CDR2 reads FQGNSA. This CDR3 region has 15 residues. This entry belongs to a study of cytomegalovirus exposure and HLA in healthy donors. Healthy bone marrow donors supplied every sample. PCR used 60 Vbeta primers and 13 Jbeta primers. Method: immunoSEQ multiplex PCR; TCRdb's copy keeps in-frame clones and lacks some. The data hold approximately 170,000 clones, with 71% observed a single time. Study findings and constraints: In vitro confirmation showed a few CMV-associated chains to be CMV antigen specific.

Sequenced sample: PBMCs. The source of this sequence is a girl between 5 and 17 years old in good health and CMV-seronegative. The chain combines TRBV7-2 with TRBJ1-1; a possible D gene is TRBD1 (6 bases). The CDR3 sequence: CASSPVTGPYTEAFF. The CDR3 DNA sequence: TGTGCCAGCAGCCCCGTTACAGGGCCCTACACTGAAGCTTTCTTT.